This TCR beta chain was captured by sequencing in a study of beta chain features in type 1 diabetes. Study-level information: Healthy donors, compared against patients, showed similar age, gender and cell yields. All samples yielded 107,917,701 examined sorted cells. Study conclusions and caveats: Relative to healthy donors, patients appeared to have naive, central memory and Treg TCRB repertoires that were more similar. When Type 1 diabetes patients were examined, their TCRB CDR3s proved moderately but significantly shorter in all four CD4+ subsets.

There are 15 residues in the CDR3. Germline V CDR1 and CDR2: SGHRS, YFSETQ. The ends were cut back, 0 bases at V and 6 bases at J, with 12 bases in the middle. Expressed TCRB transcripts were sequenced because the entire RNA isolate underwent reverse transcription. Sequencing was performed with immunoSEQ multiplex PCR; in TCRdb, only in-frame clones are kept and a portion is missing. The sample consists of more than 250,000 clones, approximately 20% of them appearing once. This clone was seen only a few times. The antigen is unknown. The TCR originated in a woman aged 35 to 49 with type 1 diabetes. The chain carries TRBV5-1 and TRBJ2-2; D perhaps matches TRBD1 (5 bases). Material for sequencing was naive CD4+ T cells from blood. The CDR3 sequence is CASSLEGAAPGELFF. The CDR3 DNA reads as TGCGCCAGCAGCTTGGAAGGGGCGGCTCCCGGGGAGCTGTTTTTT.